Included here is one T cell receptor beta chain sequence, with context. This record comes from a study of blood T cell repertoires in COVID-19. Overall study: Nucleic acid was either cDNA or gDNA, and it came from T cells, B-cell-depleted T cells, or PBMCs.

In germline, CDR1 is MNHEY, CDR2 SMNVEV (reference sequence). The junction had 2 bases not matched to a gene; V was cut back by 2 bases and J by 1 base. The CDR3 runs 15 residues. In the authors' workflow: From reference gene primer amplification, estimates of nucleated cell counts were derived. Libraries were prepared by immunoSEQ multiplex PCR; TCRdb keeps only in-frame clonotypes and omits some of them. That table furnishes V, J and clone size, whereas the DNA furnished D and trimming. This table holds about 150,000 clones, about four fifths found once. The chain recombines TRBV27 with TRBJ2-3; the match to TRBD2 covers 8 bases. The sequence derives from a man aged 55 to 69 with acute or convalescent COVID-19. Sequenced input: peripheral blood. CDR3 protein: CASSLGRGGTDTQYF. The CDR3 coding sequence is TGTGCCAGCAGTTTAGGGCGGGGGGGCACAGATACGCAGTATTTT.